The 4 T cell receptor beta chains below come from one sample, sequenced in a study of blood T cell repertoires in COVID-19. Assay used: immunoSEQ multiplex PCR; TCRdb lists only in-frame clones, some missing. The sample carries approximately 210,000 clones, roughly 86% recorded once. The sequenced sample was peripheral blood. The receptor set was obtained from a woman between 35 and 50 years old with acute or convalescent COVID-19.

The CDR3 DNA is TGTGCCAGCACCCCAGGGGGGAACACTGAAGCTTTCTTT. Translated: CASTPGGNTEAFF. The genes are TRBV6-5 and TRBJ1-1, with 7 bases identical to TRBD1. Germline assignment: CDR1 MNHEY and CDR2 SVGAGI. CDR3 length: 13 amino acids. V trimming: 7 bases; J trimming: 1 base; junction bases outside the gene matches: 3.

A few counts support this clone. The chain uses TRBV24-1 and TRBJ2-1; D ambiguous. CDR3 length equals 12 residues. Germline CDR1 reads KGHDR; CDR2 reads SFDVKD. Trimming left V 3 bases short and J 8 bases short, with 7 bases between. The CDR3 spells CATSDTGDEQFF. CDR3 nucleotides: TGTGCCACCAGTGATACGGGTGATGAGCAGTTCTTC.

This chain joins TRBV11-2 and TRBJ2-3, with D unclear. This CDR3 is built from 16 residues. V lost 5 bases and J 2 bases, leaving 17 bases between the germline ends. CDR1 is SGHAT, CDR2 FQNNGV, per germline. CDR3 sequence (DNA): TGTGCCAGCAGCCGCTCATCAGGCCTGGACACAGATACGCAGTATTTT. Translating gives CASSRSSGLDTDTQYF. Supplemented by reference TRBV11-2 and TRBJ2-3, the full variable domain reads EAGVAQSPRYKIIEKRQSVAFWCNPISGHATLYWYQQILGQGPKLLIQFQNNGVVDDSQLPKDRFSAERLKGVDSTLKIQPAKLEDSAVYLCASSRSSGLDTDTQYFGPGTRLTVL.

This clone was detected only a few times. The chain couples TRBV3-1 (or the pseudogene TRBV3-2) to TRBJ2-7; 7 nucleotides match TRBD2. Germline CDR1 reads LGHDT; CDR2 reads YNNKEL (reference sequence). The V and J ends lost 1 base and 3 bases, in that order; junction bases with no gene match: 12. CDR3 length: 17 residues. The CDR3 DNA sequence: TGTGCCAGCAGCCAAGCTCAACGCAGGGCGGGGGACTACGAGCAGTACTTC. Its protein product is CASSQAQRRAGDYEQYF.